Below, 22 T cell receptor beta chains from the same sample are listed, as sequenced in a study of regulatory T cells in long-lasting Graves disease. Time point meaning: newly diagnosed GD, antithyroid drugs for less than 3 months. Preparation of the TCR library used RNA extracted from PBMCs. Arm-PCR with iRepertoire HTBI primers amplified the CDR3 regions for these TCR beta libraries. A single record per CDR3 protein comes from TCRdb applying MiXCR to the multiplex PCR reads. The sample yields about 370,000 distinct CDR3 sequences, around 15% seen once. The sample was peripheral blood mononuclear cells (PBMCs), taken at new diagnosis, from a patient treated with antithyroid drugs. The receptor set was obtained from a female donor with Graves disease.

This clonotype was found many times. J is TRBJ1-2 and V is TRBV7-9, with TRBD1 identical over 7 bases. This CDR3 spans 14 amino acids. Germline loops: CDR1 SEHNR, CDR2 FQNEAQ (reference sequence). V lost 6 bases to trimming and J lost 4 bases; unmatched junction nucleotides: 8. This chain's CDR3 is CASSLTGTRYGYTF. The CDR3 coding sequence is TGTGCCAGCAGTCTGACAGGGACCCGCTATGGCTACACCTTC.

The J gene is TRBJ1-4, the V gene TRBV7-6; D is undetermined. Trimming removed 8 bases from V and 4 bases from J, with 17 bases in between. Germline V lookup: CDR1 SGHVS, CDR2 FNYEAQ. The CDR3 totals 15 residues. The CDR3 DNA sequence: TGTGCCAGCCGTTCCCGGCCCGTTATTAATGAAAAACTGTTTTTT. It encodes CASRSRPVINEKLFF.

The rearrangement uses TRBV29-1 and TRBJ2-3; 7 bases line up with TRBD1. The junction had 11 bases not matched to a gene; V was cut back by 8 bases and J by 3 bases. The CDR3 sequence is 14 residues long. Looked up from germline, CDR1 is SQVTM and CDR2 is ANQGSEA. This CDR3 reads CSSSTGVLTDTQYF. The CDR3 DNA sequence: TGCAGCTCTAGCACAGGGGTCTTAACAGATACGCAGTATTTT.

V is TRBV3-1 and J is TRBJ2-1, with D hard to call. Trimming cost V 2 bases and J 7 bases, with 9 bases left between them. The length of the CDR3 is 13 residues. CDR1 and CDR2 from the germline V gene are LGHDT and YNNKEL (reference sequence). The CDR3: CASSQRPLNEQFF. Written as DNA, the CDR3 is TGTGCCAGCAGCCAACGCCCGCTTAATGAGCAGTTCTTC.

The rearrangement uses TRBV11-2 and TRBJ1-2; D is unresolved. The CDR3 is made up of 15 amino acids. The ends were cut back, 0 bases at V and 4 bases at J, with 12 bases in the middle. Looked up from germline, CDR1 is SGHAT and CDR2 is FQNNGV. CDR3 bases: TGTGCCAGCAGCTTAGATCAGGCCAGCCTCTATGGCTACACCTTC. This gives the protein CASSLDQASLYGYTF.

At least ten counts were recorded for this clonotype. At one of its ends the junction is not consistent with the germline gene, which may arise from a read error. The rearrangement joins TRBV9 to TRBJ2-3, with a tentative D call TRBD2 (5 bases). The CDR3 loop spans 14 amino acids. Germline V lookup: CDR1 SGDLS, CDR2 YYNGEE. CDR3 nucleotides: TGTACCAGCAAAGAGGGATTGGGGTCAGATACGCAGTATTTT. Its protein product is CTSKEGLGSDTQYF.

This clonotype showed up just a few times. The V and J genes are TRBV19 and TRBJ2-5; TRBD1 might be the D (5 bases). Germline-derived CDR1 and CDR2 are LNHDA and SQIVND (reference sequence). V was clipped by 0 bases and J by 5 bases, with 7 bases between them. This CDR3 comprises 13 residues. CDR3 DNA: TGTGCCAGTAGTATAGATCCAGGGGAGACCCAGTACTTC. It translates to CASSIDPGETQYF.

This clonotype was detected ten times or more. One junction end does not reproduce the germline sequence, and a read error may be involved. V usage is TRBV10-1 and J usage is TRBJ1-2; D call uncertain. The CDR3 is 12 amino acids. CDR1 and CDR2 (germline): WNHNN, SYGVQD (reference sequence). The CDR3 sequence: CASSDSAVGYTF. The CDR3 DNA is TGTGCCAGCAGTGATTCTGCCGTGGGCTACACCTTC.

In this sample, this clonotype turned up a few times. V is TRBV6-1 and J is TRBJ1-2, with 8 bases identical to TRBD1. The junction had 10 bases not matched to a gene; V was cut back by 6 bases and J by 4 bases. CDR3 length equals 15 residues. The germline V gene encodes CDR1 MNHNS and CDR2 SASEGT. CDR3: CASSYTGTGSYGYTF. CDR3 sequence (DNA): TGTGCCAGCAGCTATACCGGGACAGGCTCCTATGGCTACACCTTC.

The sample holds many counts of this clonotype. This chain links TRBV12-3 or TRBV12-4 with TRBJ1-6; TRBD1 aligns across 11 bases. This CDR3 comprises 13 residues. V lost 5 bases, J lost 10 bases, and 1 base stayed unmatched. The CDR3 DNA is TGTGCCAGCAGTCGGGACAGGGGGTCACCCCTCCACTTT. This sequence encodes CASSRDRGSPLHF.

This clonotype was seen a handful of times. The chain has TRBV6-2 or TRBV6-3 and TRBJ1-2, with D unresolved. V lost 1 base and J lost 8, with 17 bases in between. The CDR3 contains 15 residues. Germline V gives CDR1 MNHEY, CDR2 SVGEGT. The CDR3 is CASSYFSIATSGYTF. CDR3 DNA sequence: TGTGCCAGCAGTTACTTTTCTATTGCCACCTCGGGCTACACCTTC.

This clonotype was counted many times. The genes are TRBV12-3 or TRBV12-4 and TRBJ2-5; 7 nucleotides align to TRBD2. The CDR3 totals 18 residues. J was trimmed by 1 base and V by 3 bases; bases with no gene match: 14. This CDR3 reads CASSLSWGGGGPQETQYF. DNA of the CDR3: TGTGCCAGCAGTTTGAGCTGGGGGGGAGGTGGCCCCCAAGAGACCCAGTACTTC.

This clonotype was recorded many times. V gene TRBV5-8 combines with J gene TRBJ2-1; D is unresolved. The CDR3 runs 14 residues. Trimming took off 4 bases at V and 1 base at J, with 9 bases between the two ends. Germline CDR1 reads SGHTS; CDR2 reads YDEGEE. In DNA, the CDR3 is TGTGCCAGCAGCCTGAAAGGTTCCTACAATGAGCAGTTCTTC. Residues: CASSLKGSYNEQFF.

This clonotype has only a few counts. V usage is TRBV6-2 or TRBV6-3 and J usage is TRBJ2-2; D remains unclear. CDR3 length: 15 residues. V lost 0 bases to trimming and J lost 7 bases, with 12 bases between them. CDR1 and CDR2 (germline): MNHEY, SVGEGT. Here the CDR3 reads CASSYSKGRGGELFF. In DNA form, the CDR3 reads TGTGCCAGCAGTTACTCTAAGGGTCGTGGCGGGGAGCTGTTTTTT.

The rearrangement joins TRBV19 to TRBJ1-1; 8 bases line up with TRBD1. This CDR3 contains 16 residues. Germline values: CDR1 LNHDA, CDR2 SQIVND (reference sequence). Unmatched junction bases numbered 8, after V lost 5 bases and J lost 0 bases. The CDR3 DNA is TGTGCCAGTAGTCAGAGGACAGGGAGTGTGAACACTGAAGCTTTCTTT. Its translation is CASSQRTGSVNTEAFF.

This clonotype was seen many times. This rearrangement joins TRBV4-1 to TRBJ1-5; D might be TRBD1 (5 bases). The CDR3 totals 17 residues. Trimming stripped 4 bases from V and 3 bases from J, with 19 bases between. Germline values: CDR1 MGHRA, CDR2 YSYEKL. The CDR3 sequence is CASSPRGSGMANQPQHF. The CDR3 DNA sequence: TGCGCCAGCAGCCCCAGAGGCTCAGGGATGGCCAATCAGCCCCAGCATTTT.

The chain carries TRBV20-1 and TRBJ2-1, with TRBD2 matching 8 bases. The V gene end was trimmed by 6 bases and the J gene end by 7 bases; junction bases not matched to a gene: 8. This CDR3 has 13 amino acids. Germline V gene sequence: CDR1 DFQATT, CDR2 SNEGSKA (reference sequence). The chain's CDR3 is CSAGGGGSNEQFF. The CDR3 DNA reads TGCAGTGCCGGGGGGGGAGGTTCGAATGAGCAGTTCTTC.

This chain links TRBV4-3 with TRBJ2-3, with 8 nucleotides matching TRBD2. CDR1 is LGHNA, CDR2 YSLEER, per germline. This CDR3 is built from 19 residues. The ends lost 0 bases at V and 3 bases at J; junction bases unmatched: 14. CDR3 amino acids: CASSQDWSPNGRATDTQYF. The CDR3 bases are TGCGCCAGCAGCCAAGATTGGTCCCCCAACGGGAGGGCTACAGATACGCAGTATTTT.

This clonotype came up many times. V is TRBV3-1 and J is TRBJ1-6; tentative D call: TRBD1 (5 bases). CDR1 and CDR2 from the germline V gene are LGHDT and YNNKEL (reference sequence). V lost 4 bases to trimming and J lost 6 bases, with 10 bases between them. The CDR3 has 14 amino acids. DNA of the CDR3: TGTGCCAGCAGCCCGGACACTTTTAATTCACCCCTCCACTTT. Protein sequence: CASSPDTFNSPLHF.

This clonotype was observed many times. The rearrangement uses TRBV11-2 and TRBJ2-5, with 9 bases aligning to TRBD1. Germline V CDR1 and CDR2: SGHAT, FQNNGV. Trimming removed 4 bases from V and 4 bases from J; junction bases left unmatched: 7. The CDR3 sequence is 15 residues long. The CDR3 sequence is CASSYLDRGGETQYF. DNA for the CDR3: TGTGCCAGCAGCTATCTGGACAGGGGTGGAGAGACCCAGTACTTC.

This clonotype occurred many times. The chain couples TRBV5-1 to TRBJ1-2; no firm D call. There are 14 residues in the CDR3. Trimming shortened V by 0 bases and J by 8 bases, and 14 bases separated the two germline ends. Germline-derived CDR1 and CDR2 are SGHRS and YFSETQ. This chain's CDR3 is CASSLERELGGYTF. CDR3 coding DNA: TGCGCCAGCAGCTTGGAGCGGGAATTAGGCGGCTACACCTTC.

This clonotype showed up many times. This chain uses TRBV19 with TRBJ1-2, with a tentative D call TRBD1 (5 bases). From germline, CDR1 is LNHDA and CDR2 SQIVND (reference sequence). The germline V and J ends were trimmed by 6 bases and 7 bases, with 21 bases remaining between them. The CDR3 is 15 residues long. The CDR3 is CASSALGSSGFGYTF. CDR3 sequence (DNA): TGTGCCAGTAGCGCCCTCGGATCCTCAGGGTTTGGCTACACCTTC.